These 28 T cell receptor beta chains share one sample of origin, sequenced in a study of blood T cells in healthy people across ages. A second about 6 to 11 cycle PCR used barcoded and J-beta primers. Each CDR3 protein gets one entry after TCRdb re-called the 5' RACE reads with MiXCR. The repertoire consists of 2 million or so distinct CDR3 sequences, with less than 50% occurring once and the leading ten covering around 2.1%. The sequencing input was blood. The receptors derive from a woman aged 40 to 49 in good health.

The V call is TRBV20-1, the J call TRBJ2-1; D is unclear. This CDR3 is 14 amino acids long. The V gene lost 2 bases and the J gene lost 0 bases, with 8 bases spanning the gap. Germline V gives CDR1 DFQATT, CDR2 SNEGSKA (reference sequence). CDR3 residues: CSARLSASYNEQFF. The CDR3 DNA is TGCAGTGCTAGATTGTCTGCCTCCTACAATGAGCAGTTCTTC.

This chain uses TRBV7-6 with TRBJ2-5; D tentatively fits TRBD1 or TRBD2 (5 bases each). Trimming left V 4 bases short and J 1 base short, with 16 bases between. CDR1 and CDR2 from the germline V gene are SGHVS and FNYEAQ. There are 16 residues in the CDR3. The CDR3 DNA reads TGTGCCAGCAGCTCGAACAGCGCTGGGGGCCAAGAGACCCAGTACTTC. Translated: CASSSNSAGGQETQYF.

This clonotype has just one count. This rearrangement joins TRBV27 to TRBJ1-2, with 10 nucleotides matching TRBD1. This CDR3 spans 14 amino acids. Trimming took 9 bases from V and 8 from J; bases not matched to a gene: 12. Looked up from germline, CDR1 is MNHEY and CDR2 is SMNVEV (reference sequence). CDR3: CASGAWDRGRGYTF. The CDR3 region has the DNA TGTGCCAGTGGGGCTTGGGACAGGGGCCGGGGCTACACCTTC.

The chain recombines TRBV15 with TRBJ2-7; 9 bases fit TRBD1. Germline assignment: CDR1 LNHNV and CDR2 YYDKDF (reference sequence). This CDR3 is built from 16 residues. The V segment lost 1 base and the J segment 4 bases; nucleotides outside the gene matches: 8. CDR3 nucleotide sequence: TGTGCCACCAGCAGAGCGAGGGACAGGGTTGAATACGAGCAGTACTTC. This encodes CATSRARDRVEYEQYF.

The rearrangement links TRBV5-1 to TRBJ2-5; the match to TRBD1 covers 7 bases. The DNA end favors TRBJ2-7, so the J call may be wrong. Germline V gene lookup returns CDR1 SGHRS and CDR2 YFSETQ. This CDR3 has 15 residues. CDR3 DNA sequence: TGCGCCAGCAGCTCTTACCCCGGACAGGAAAACGAGCAGTACTTC. Translation gives CASSSYPGQENEQYF.

The V gene is TRBV7-8, the J gene TRBJ2-5; TRBD1 aligns across 7 bases. The CDR3 is made up of 15 amino acids. The V and J ends lost 5 bases and 0 bases, in that order; junction bases with no gene match: 6. Germline assignment: CDR1 SGHVS and CDR2 FQNEAQ. CDR3 nucleotides: TGTGCCAGCAGCGCATGGGGACAGCACCAAGAGACCCAGTACTTC. It codes for CASSAWGQHQETQYF.

This rearrangement joins TRBV14 to TRBJ2-1; 11 nucleotides line up with TRBD1. Per the germline V gene, CDR1 is SGHDN and CDR2 is FVKESK. V dropped 1 base and J dropped 8; count of bases not matched to a gene: 7. The CDR3 sequence is 16 residues long. CDR3 amino acids: CASSQGRDRGTYEQFF. In nucleotides, the CDR3 is TGTGCCAGCAGCCAAGGCCGGGACAGGGGGACATATGAGCAGTTCTTC.

With respect to this clonotype: With a much larger clone just one base away, this may be a read error. CDR3 amino acids: CASSRSRQGNYGYTF. CDR3 bases: TGTGCCAGCAGCCGTTCACGCCAGGGGAACTATGGCTACACCTTC. The chain recombines TRBV3-1 with TRBJ1-2, with TRBD1 as a possible D gene (6 bases). Germline V gene data show CDR1 as LGHDT and CDR2 as YNNKEL (reference sequence). With 4 bases removed from V and 2 bases from J, the gap between germline ends came to 14 bases. CDR3 length: 15 residues.

This clonotype was found many times. The chain employs TRBV7-2 and TRBJ2-3; D remains ambiguous. Between the trimmed V and J ends, which lost 5 bases and 6 bases, there was a span of 9 bases. Looked up from germline, CDR1 is SGHTA and CDR2 is FQGNSA. The CDR3 covers 12 residues. The CDR3 region is CASSNQGDTQYF. CDR3 bases: TGTGCCAGCAGCAATCAAGGGGATACGCAGTATTTT.

The CDR3 protein is CSARKGQGKISPLHF. The DNA for the CDR3 is TGCAGTGCTAGAAAGGGACAGGGGAAAATTTCACCCCTCCACTTT. The chain uses TRBV20-1 and TRBJ1-6; TRBD1 matches at 10 bases. The CDR3 totals 15 residues. Germline V lookup: CDR1 DFQATT, CDR2 SNEGSKA (reference sequence). V lost 2 bases to trimming and J lost 9 bases; unmatched junction nucleotides: 7.

This chain uses TRBV20-1 with TRBJ2-5; possibly TRBD2 for D (6 bases). The J call may be wrong; the DNA end is better matched by TRBJ2-7. Germline V gene sequence: CDR1 DFQATT, CDR2 SNEGSKA (reference sequence). The CDR3 is made up of 16 amino acids. The CDR3 reads CSARDPSAGGTYEQYF. The CDR3, as DNA: TGCAGTGCTAGAGATCCGAGCGCAGGCGGGACCTACGAGCAGTACTTC.

V is TRBV4-1 and J is TRBJ1-4, with D possibly TRBD1 on 5 matching bases. The CDR3 runs to 16 residues. Germline V lookup: CDR1 MGHRA, CDR2 YSYEKL. V lost 0 bases and J 7 bases, leaving 15 bases between the germline ends. The CDR3 here is CASSQEMGQRGEKLFF. The CDR3 DNA reads TGCGCCAGCAGCCAAGAAATGGGGCAGCGGGGTGAAAAACTGTTTTTT.

The chain carries TRBV7-2 and TRBJ1-2; 9 positions match TRBD1. Germline assignment: CDR1 SGHTA and CDR2 FQGNSA. After removal of 4 bases from V and 10 bases from J, the junction contained 10 bases not matched to a gene. CDR3 length: 14 amino acids. CDR3 nucleotide sequence: TGTGCCAGCAGCTCGGACAGGGGAGCAAAGGACTACACCTTC. It is translated as CASSSDRGAKDYTF. The whole variable domain, remainder taken from reference TRBV7-2 and TRBJ1-2, is GAGVSQSPSNKVTEKGKDVELRCDPISGHTALYWYRQSLGQGLEFLIYFQGNSAPDKSGLPSDRFSAERTGGSVSTLTIQRTQQEDSAVYLCASSSDRGAKDYTFGSGTRLTVV.

The sample holds a few counts of this clonotype. The gene calls are TRBV7-9 and TRBJ2-5, with D perhaps TRBD2 (6 bases). V was pared by 1 base and J by 1 base, with 16 bases between. CDR3 length: 17 amino acids. CDR1 and CDR2 (germline): SEHNR, FQNEAQ (reference sequence). The CDR3 coding sequence is TGTGCCAGCAGCTTAGGGGATACATCGGGACTCCAAGAGACCCAGTACTTC. Its translation: CASSLGDTSGLQETQYF.

The V call is TRBV3-1, the J call TRBJ1-5, with D uncertain. Trimming pared 0 bases from V and 3 bases from J, leaving 12 bases between. This CDR3 is 16 amino acids long. Germline V gives CDR1 LGHDT, CDR2 YNNKEL (reference sequence). CDR3 protein: CASSQDVSTANQPQHF. The DNA for the CDR3 is TGTGCCAGCAGCCAAGATGTTAGTACGGCCAATCAGCCCCAGCATTTT.

This chain links TRBV7-2 with TRBJ1-2, with D perhaps matching TRBD1 (5 bases). V was clipped by 2 bases and J by 7 bases, with 14 bases between them. From germline, CDR1 is SGHTA and CDR2 FQGNSA. The CDR3 covers 14 residues. In nucleotides, the CDR3 is TGTGCCAGCAGCTTAATCCCGACAGTCTCTGGCTACACCTTC. The encoded protein is CASSLIPTVSGYTF.

The CDR3 spells CASSQLSYNSPLHF. For the CDR3, the DNA is TGTGCCAGCAGCCAACTCTCCTATAATTCACCCCTCCACTTT. This sequence joins TRBV12-3 or TRBV12-4 and TRBJ1-6; D is unresolved. V lost 6 bases and J lost 0, with 6 bases in between. The CDR3 consists of 14 residues.

This chain links TRBV20-1 with TRBJ2-3, with D unclear. The CDR3 length is 14 residues. Germline CDR1 and CDR2: DFQATT and SNEGSKA (reference sequence). V gave up 4 bases and J gave up 5 bases, with 16 bases separating them. CDR3 protein: CSAKDPVSIDTQYF. The CDR3 DNA sequence: TGCAGTGCTAAGGATCCAGTATCTATAGATACGCAGTATTTT.

The chain uses TRBV29-1 and TRBJ2-7, with a weak D call TRBD2 (6 bases). V was cut by 5 bases and J by 2 bases, with 19 bases left in between. Germline lookup yields CDR1 SQVTM and CDR2 ANQGSEA. The CDR3 length is 15 residues. CDR3 in DNA: TGCAGCGTTCAAGGGATCCGGGACTCCGCCTACGAGCAGTACTTC. It codes for CSVQGIRDSAYEQYF.

In this sample, this clonotype turned up a few times. The chain recombines TRBV20-1 with TRBJ2-3, with TRBD2 identical over 9 bases. Germline CDR1 and CDR2: DFQATT and SNEGSKA (reference sequence). J gave up 0 bases and V 4 bases, and 11 bases lay outside the gene matches. CDR3 length: 17 residues. The DNA of the CDR3 is TGCAGTGCTACATCCCGATCGACTAGCGGAAGCACAGATACGCAGTATTTT. Translation: CSATSRSTSGSTDTQYF.

The chain carries TRBV7-2 and TRBJ2-1; 8 nucleotides align to TRBD1. Unmatched junction bases numbered 6, after V lost 2 bases and J lost 3 bases. Germline V gives CDR1 SGHTA, CDR2 FQGNSA. The CDR3 has 16 amino acids. In DNA form, the CDR3 reads TGTGCCAGCAGCTTAAGGGGACAGGCATACTACAATGAGCAGTTCTTC. It yields the protein CASSLRGQAYYNEQFF.

V usage is TRBV7-2 and J usage is TRBJ2-1; D may be TRBD1 (5 bases). Trimming shortened V by 5 bases and J by 15 bases, and 17 bases separated the two germline ends. Per germline, CDR1 SGHTA and CDR2 FQGNSA. CDR3 size: 12 residues. In DNA form, the CDR3 reads TGTGCCAGCAGCCGCCGACAGCAGGAGTTGTTCTTC. Translated, it gives CASSRRQQELFF.

This rearrangement joins TRBV28 to TRBJ2-7; the D call may be TRBD1 or TRBD2 (6 bases each). This CDR3 region has 17 residues. Germline-derived CDR1 and CDR2 are MDHEN and SYDVKM. V lost 6 bases and J lost 3, with 24 bases in between. The CDR3: CASSNGGPGASNYEQYF. The CDR3 region has the DNA TGTGCCAGCAGCAATGGGGGGCCGGGAGCCTCTAACTACGAGCAGTACTTC.

The rearrangement links TRBV20-1 to TRBJ2-7, with 9 bases lining up with TRBD2. Germline V gene sequence: CDR1 DFQATT, CDR2 SNEGSKA (reference sequence). This CDR3 comprises 14 residues. Unmatched junction bases numbered 6, after V lost 0 bases and J lost 6 bases. The CDR3, as DNA: TGCAGTGCTAGAGATTCTAGCGGGGTATTCGAGCAGTACTTC. Translation: CSARDSSGVFEQYF.

About this clonotype itself: Germline and junction disagree at one end, which may indicate a read error. The CDR3 region is CASGYTGHSTDTQYF. In DNA form, the CDR3 reads TGTGCCAGCGGTTACACGGGACACAGCACAGATACGCAGTATTTT. This sequence joins TRBV6-2 or TRBV6-3 and TRBJ2-3; perhaps TRBD1 as D (6 bases). CDR3 size: 15 residues. Germline assignment: CDR1 MNHEY and CDR2 SVGEGT.

This clonotype was observed once. The J gene is TRBJ2-1, the V gene TRBV3-1, with D perhaps TRBD2 (7 bases). Deletions cut 6 bases from V and 0 bases from J, with 12 bases between. The CDR3 extends over 15 amino acids. Per the germline V gene, CDR1 is LGHDT and CDR2 is YNNKEL (reference sequence). The CDR3 sequence is CASRRRGRSYNEQFF. CDR3 DNA: TGTGCCAGCAGGCGGCGGGGGCGCTCCTACAATGAGCAGTTCTTC.

The rearrangement uses TRBV9 and TRBJ1-1, with TRBD1 matching 7 bases. CDR3 length equals 14 residues. Germline values: CDR1 SGDLS, CDR2 YYNGEE. The junction had 4 bases not matched to a gene; V was cut back by 2 bases and J by 3 bases. This chain's CDR3 is CASSVYRGDTEAFF. DNA for the CDR3: TGTGCCAGCAGCGTCTACAGGGGAGACACTGAAGCTTTCTTT.

The chain has TRBV6-5 and TRBJ2-6; no definite D call. There are 17 residues in the CDR3. V was trimmed by 4 bases and J by 0 bases, leaving 13 bases between them. Germline CDR1 is MNHEY and CDR2 is SVGAGI. CDR3 sequence: CASSFDTLFSGANVLTF. CDR3 DNA: TGTGCCAGCAGTTTCGACACTCTATTCTCTGGGGCCAACGTCCTGACTTTC.